This TCR beta chain appears in the sequencing data of a study of blood T cell repertoires in COVID-19 (dated by TCRdb to 2020 to 2021). For context, the study as a whole: The collaborator samples originated in the United States, Italy and Spain and spanned the acute and convalescent phases of COVID-19. The samples were drawn from the first 160 participants of the ongoing ImmuneRACE study and from 950 to 1,500 subjects provided by 6 global collaborators. The prospective study material was composed of cDNA or gDNA derived from T cells, B-cell-depleted T cells, or PBMCs. Where HLA class I and class II types were available, the types were taken from metadata supplied by the sample provider, not from assay-based typing. The repertoires were made available in a free public database intended to serve as a resource for research on the immune response to SARS-CoV-2. A de-identified subject ID, COVID-19 status, age in years and sex were almost always included in the sample metadata. The dataset comprised deeply sampled blood TCRbeta repertoires from subjects exposed to, actively infected with, or recovered from COVID-19. The full study reports these points: How much clinical and demographic metadata was included differed by source and by participant, and the metadata was provided uncurated.

The immunoSEQ Assay, a bias-controlled multiplex PCR, was used to amplify TCRbeta CDR3 regions from genomic DNA. Per the original workflow: Nucleated cell counts per sample were estimated from amplification of reference gene primers within the assay. To quantify the absolute abundance of each unique TCRbeta CDR3 rearrangement, sequence reads were collapsed and filtered. For each sample, productive Simpson clonality was calculated by taking the square root of Simpson's diversity index across productive rearrangements. This is the immuneACCESS table as TCRdb keeps it, with only in-frame sequences that have V and J called. A part of the clones is gone; compared with another copy, unresolved V genes explain less than half, and the rest is unexplained. D and trimming come from the DNA, and the V and J calls and clone size come from that table. Present in this sample are a few hundred thousand clones, approximately 86% of which were seen just once. The ten largest clones add up to 3% to 4% of the sample.

Comment on this clone: The specificity of this receptor is unknown. Base-call qualities are not available, and no considerably larger clone is one nucleotide away.

Enrolling through a virtual design, the prospective study's participants ranged in age from about 18 to 89 years and lived across 20 to 25 United States geographic areas. In the prospective study, cohorts were assigned on the basis of participant-reported clinical history obtained from a screening survey and a study questionnaire. In the prospective study, mobile phlebotomists collected whole blood, serum and a nasopharyngeal or oropharyngeal swab from each participant. Participants in the prospective study had the option to provide additional blood draws and questionnaires over a roughly 2-month period. Before DNA extraction, blood samples from the prospective study were shipped at room temperature or frozen. The CDR3 has 16 amino acids, counting the end cysteine and phenylalanine. Here the CDR3 DNA is all that survives: 48 bases in frame from base 1. Looking up the germline V gene yields CDR1 SGHDN and CDR2 FVKESK. The V and J ends are trimmed by 0 bases and 6 bases, leaving 17 bases between them.

The chain is encoded by TRBV14 joined to TRBJ2-5, with a weak D call of TRBD1 (6 bases match). Material for sequencing was PBMCs or T cells enriched from blood (not recorded which). The clonotype comes from a woman aged 40 to 49 with acute COVID-19. This receptor carries the CDR3 CASSQEGVGQQKTQYF. The bases are TGTGCCAGCAGCCAAGAAGGAGTGGGACAACAAAAGACCCAGTACTTC.